One and the same sample provided the 27 T cell receptor beta chains below, sequenced in a study of cytomegalovirus exposure and HLA in healthy donors. The repertoire was sequenced with immunoSEQ multiplex PCR; TCRdb's copy has only in-frame clones and lacks some. Among some 68,000 clones listed, around 97% were seen once. Specimen: PBMCs. The receptor set was obtained from a man aged 18 to 30 in good health and CMV-seronegative.

The V gene is TRBV5-8, the J gene TRBJ1-2; D might be TRBD1 (5 bases). V dropped 3 bases and J dropped 0 bases, with 12 bases sitting between them. There are 15 residues in the CDR3. CDR1 SGHTS and CDR2 YDEGEE come from the germline V gene. The CDR3 here is CASSSRQTPNYGYTF. In DNA form, the CDR3 reads TGTGCCAGCAGCTCGCGACAGACACCTAACTATGGCTACACCTTC.

This chain joins TRBV27 and TRBJ1-1, with D maybe TRBD1 (6 bases). This CDR3 comprises 15 residues. Trimming took off 0 bases at V and 7 bases at J, with 15 bases between the two ends. Germline CDR1 is MNHEY and CDR2 is SMNVEV (reference sequence). The CDR3 loop reads CASSLSGTGHVEAFF. The CDR3 nucleotides read TGTGCCAGCAGTTTATCCGGTACAGGGCATGTTGAAGCTTTCTTT.

In DNA, the CDR3 is TGTGCCAGCTCACCACGGGCAGCCGTTGGGTACGAGCAGTACTTC. It codes for CASSPRAAVGYEQYF. The V gene is TRBV18, the J gene TRBJ2-7; unclear D gene. Germline values: CDR1 KGHSH, CDR2 LQKENI. This CDR3 is built from 15 residues. V dropped 1 base and J dropped 4 bases, with 14 bases sitting between them.

The chain links TRBV28 to TRBJ2-3; TRBD1 matches at 7 bases. Germline V CDR1 and CDR2: MDHEN, SYDVKM. The trim removed 9 bases at V and 1 base at J, leaving 10 bases unmatched. The CDR3 length is 15 residues. As DNA, the CDR3 is TGTGCCAGTCAGTTAGGGGGCAGAGGCACAGATACGCAGTATTTT. Protein sequence: CASQLGGRGTDTQYF.

This clone was detected only once. The V call is TRBV7-9, the J call TRBJ2-3; TRBD2 might be the D (5 bases). The V end was cut by 5 bases, the J end by 4 bases, with 13 bases between. The germline gives CDR1 SEHNR, CDR2 FQNEAQ (reference sequence). CDR3 length: 14 amino acids. This chain's CDR3 is CASSREGQADTQYF. As DNA, the CDR3 is TGTGCCAGCAGCCGGGAAGGGCAGGCAGATACGCAGTATTTT.

This chain links TRBV5-5 with TRBJ2-2, with 9 bases aligning to TRBD1. Per germline, CDR1 SGHKS and CDR2 YYEKEE (reference sequence). V was pared by 4 bases and J by 6 bases, with 10 bases of the junction left unmatched. This CDR3 has 16 amino acids. CDR3 sequence: CASSGTGGRLSGELFF. As DNA, the CDR3 is TGTGCCAGCAGCGGAACAGGGGGCCGGCTTTCCGGGGAGCTGTTTTTT.

The V call is TRBV6-5, the J call TRBJ2-7; 7 bases align to TRBD2. Unmatched junction bases numbered 3, after V lost 4 bases and J lost 0 bases. The CDR3 covers 14 residues. The germline CDR1 and CDR2 sequences are MNHEY and SVGAGI. The CDR3 DNA is TGTGCCAGCAGTTCCGGCGGGAGCTCCTACGAGCAGTACTTC. The encoded protein is CASSSGGSSYEQYF.

The V call is TRBV7-2, the J call TRBJ1-5, with 7 bases identical to TRBD1. The CDR3 has 17 amino acids. The trim removed 0 bases at V and 4 bases at J, leaving 9 bases unmatched. CDR1 SGHTA and CDR2 FQGNSA come from the germline V gene. CDR3 amino acids: CASSLAVLGQDNQPQHF. The CDR3 DNA sequence: TGTGCCAGCAGCTTAGCGGTCCTTGGACAGGATAATCAGCCCCAGCATTTT.

The chain carries TRBV28 and TRBJ2-3; D not resolved. The CDR3 runs 17 residues. Germline assignment: CDR1 MDHEN and CDR2 SYDVKM. Deletions cut 3 bases from V and 2 bases from J, with 18 bases between. CDR3 amino acids: CASSFPRSGELTDTQYF. The CDR3 DNA is TGTGCCAGCAGTTTCCCCCGCTCAGGCGAACTCACAGATACGCAGTATTTT.

This rearrangement joins TRBV6-1 to TRBJ1-1, with D possibly matching TRBD1 (5 bases). The length of the CDR3 is 12 residues. CDR1 and CDR2 from the germline V gene are MNHNS and SASEGT. V was shortened by 4 bases and J by 12 bases, with 15 bases between the two germline ends. The CDR3 loop is CASSAPGNGPFF. DNA of the CDR3: TGTGCCAGCAGTGCTCCAGGGAACGGGCCTTTCTTT.

The V gene is TRBV7-9, the J gene TRBJ2-1, with 10 bases identical to TRBD2. Trimming at V came to 1 base and at J to 7 bases, leaving 7 bases not matched to a gene. CDR1 is SEHNR, CDR2 FQNEAQ, per germline (reference sequence). The CDR3 loop spans 16 amino acids. CDR3 bases: TGTGCCAGCAGCTTAGTTGAAGCGGGAGGGCTAAATGAGCAGTTCTTC. Translating gives CASSLVEAGGLNEQFF.

The chain is built from TRBV7-2 and TRBJ1-1; D is possibly TRBD1 (5 bases). V lost 2 bases, J lost 4 bases, and 14 bases lay in between. Looked up from germline, CDR1 is SGHTA and CDR2 is FQGNSA. This CDR3 has 15 amino acids. CDR3 in amino acids: CASSLTKGEVTEAFF. The CDR3 DNA follows: TGTGCCAGCAGCTTAACGAAAGGGGAGGTCACTGAAGCTTTCTTT.

The sample holds one count of this clone. The J gene is TRBJ2-7, the V gene TRBV6-6; D is perhaps TRBD1 (5 bases). V lost 7 bases and J lost 3, with 19 bases in between. CDR3 length equals 15 residues. Germline CDR1 MNHNY, CDR2 SVGAGI (reference sequence). The CDR3 DNA follows: TGTGCCAGCACCAACGAGGCAGGGATAGACTACGAGCAGTACTTC. Protein sequence: CASTNEAGIDYEQYF.

The V call is TRBV11-2, the J call TRBJ1-1, with 8 bases that match TRBD1. Germline values: CDR1 SGHAT, CDR2 FQNNGV. Trimming at V came to 1 base and at J to 4 bases, leaving 11 bases not matched to a gene. The CDR3 extends over 17 amino acids. CDR3 loop: CASSLALEDRGSTEAFF. The CDR3 DNA reads as TGTGCCAGCAGCTTAGCCCTCGAAGACAGGGGAAGCACTGAAGCTTTCTTT.

J is TRBJ2-2 and V is TRBV28; tentative D call: TRBD1 (6 bases). With 7 bases removed from V and 1 base from J, the gap between germline ends came to 7 bases. Germline values: CDR1 MDHEN, CDR2 SYDVKM. The CDR3 length is 13 residues. The CDR3 DNA reads as TGTGCCAGCATAGGGGGGAACACCGGGGAGCTGTTTTTT. Translated, it gives CASIGGNTGELFF.

Remarks on this clone: Other nucleotide sequences in the sample specify the same CDR3. V is TRBV7-9 and J is TRBJ2-1; D may be TRBD1 (6 bases). This CDR3 has 12 amino acids. The germline V gene has CDR1 SEHNR and CDR2 FQNEAQ (reference sequence). With 2 bases removed from V and 7 bases from J, the gap between germline ends came to 6 bases. CDR3 region: CASSLQGNEQFF. The CDR3 DNA is TGTGCCAGCAGCTTACAGGGGAATGAGCAGTTCTTC.

The chain recombines TRBV5-4 with TRBJ1-2, with D maybe TRBD1 (5 bases). The CDR3 consists of 16 residues. Trimming left V 0 bases short and J 6 bases short, with 18 bases between. Germline CDR1 is SGHNT and CDR2 is YYREEE (reference sequence). Here the CDR3 reads CASSLGRVGGGDGYTF. DNA for the CDR3: TGTGCCAGCAGCTTGGGCAGGGTCGGGGGGGGTGATGGCTACACCTTC.

In DNA, the CDR3 is TGTGCCAGCAGCTTGGCCCAGGGAAACACCATATATTTT. Protein sequence: CASSLAQGNTIYF. V is TRBV5-4 and J is TRBJ1-3; no reliable D call. Germline CDR1 SGHNT, CDR2 YYREEE (reference sequence). The CDR3 covers 13 residues. Trimming took off 0 bases at V and 4 bases at J, with 5 bases between the two ends.

The V call is TRBV25-1, the J call TRBJ1-5; no clear D gene. With 10 bases removed from V and 4 bases from J, the gap between germline ends came to 20 bases. Looked up from germline, CDR1 is MGHDK and CDR2 is SYGVNS. The CDR3 contains 15 residues. CDR3 amino acids: CATNAAGIWNQPQHF. Written as DNA, the CDR3 is TGTGCCACCAATGCAGCAGGAATATGGAATCAGCCCCAGCATTTT.

This rearrangement joins TRBV15 to TRBJ2-5, with 10 bases fitting TRBD2. Trimming cost V 5 bases and J 4 bases; bases outside gene matches: 19. The CDR3 spans 19 residues. Germline V gene sequence: CDR1 LNHNV, CDR2 YYDKDF (reference sequence). The CDR3 protein is CATSFPSGTSDRGVETQYF. The CDR3 coding sequence is TGTGCCACCAGCTTCCCTTCCGGGACTAGCGATCGCGGGGTAGAGACCCAGTACTTC.

The chain recombines TRBV6-6 with TRBJ1-2, with 8 bases matching TRBD1. Trimming removed 5 bases from V and 8 bases from J; junction bases left unmatched: 7. The CDR3 has 13 amino acids. Germline V gene lookup returns CDR1 MNHNY and CDR2 SVGAGI (reference sequence). CDR3 coding DNA: TGTGCCAGCAGTCCACAGGGGGTTAGGGGCTACACCTTC. Translated, it gives CASSPQGVRGYTF.

The chain's CDR3 is CASSFREQYF. In nucleotides, the CDR3 is TGTGCCAGCAGTTTTCGCGAGCAGTACTTC. The rearrangement joins TRBV28 to TRBJ2-7; D is ambiguous. From germline, CDR1 is MDHEN and CDR2 SYDVKM. Trimming shortened V by 3 bases and J by 6 bases, and 3 bases separated the two germline ends. The length of the CDR3 is 10 residues. The whole variable domain, filled in from reference TRBV28 and TRBJ2-7, reads DVKVTQSSRYLVKRTGEKVFLECVQDMDHENMFWYRQDPGLGLRLIYFSYDVKMKEKGDIPEGYSVSREKKERFSLILESASTNQTSMYLCASSFREQYFGPGTRLTVT.

This clone was counted once. Other DNA sequences in the same sample also yield this CDR3. CDR3 loop: CASRTGAYEQYF. CDR3 DNA sequence: TGTGCCAGTCGGACAGGCGCCTACGAGCAGTACTTC. This sequence joins TRBV2 and TRBJ2-7, with 7 bases identical to TRBD1. Germline V CDR1 and CDR2: SNHLY, FYNNEI. Germline trimming cut 9 bases from V and 2 bases from J; bases unmatched to any gene: 4. The CDR3 has 12 amino acids.

The chain joins TRBV27 to TRBJ1-2, with D possibly TRBD1 on 5 matching bases. Germline CDR1 reads MNHEY; CDR2 reads SMNVEV (reference sequence). Trimming stripped 7 bases from V and 4 bases from J, with 16 bases between. This CDR3 spans 14 amino acids. The CDR3 reads CASTTGGAAYGYTF. The CDR3 DNA reads TGTGCCAGCACCACTGGCGGGGCTGCCTATGGCTACACCTTC.

This chain links TRBV27 with TRBJ1-5; 9 bases match TRBD1. CDR1 and CDR2 (germline): MNHEY, SMNVEV (reference sequence). The CDR3 spans 16 residues. V dropped 2 bases and J dropped 5; count of bases not matched to a gene: 7. CDR3: CASSLLGQGFDQPQHF. Here the CDR3 DNA reads TGTGCCAGCAGTTTACTGGGACAGGGATTTGATCAGCCCCAGCATTTT.

The chain joins TRBV14 to TRBJ1-1; D not certain. CDR3 length: 18 residues. The ends were cut back, 0 bases at V and 2 bases at J, with 19 bases in the middle. CDR1 and CDR2 from the germline V gene are SGHDN and FVKESK. CDR3 sequence reads: CASSQESEVYIPNTEAFF. In DNA, the CDR3 is TGTGCCAGCAGCCAAGAATCCGAGGTTTATATACCAAACACTGAAGCTTTCTTT.

This clone was seen only once. The chain couples TRBV6-4 to TRBJ1-6; weak D call: TRBD1 (6 bases). Germline-derived CDR1 and CDR2 are MRHNA and SNTAGT. V was clipped by 5 bases and J by 5 bases, with 13 bases between them. CDR3 length equals 15 residues. CDR3 in amino acids: CASSSGTRDNSPLHF. The DNA of the CDR3 is TGTGCCAGCAGTTCCGGGACAAGGGATAATTCACCCCTCCACTTT.